This entry lists 23 T cell receptor beta chains sequenced from one sample in a study of blood T cell repertoires in COVID-19. Sequencing was performed with immunoSEQ multiplex PCR; in TCRdb, only in-frame clones are kept and a portion is missing. The sample has hundreds of thousands of clones; around four fifths are singletons. Specimen: peripheral blood. The receptors were sampled from a man in his thirties or forties with active or convalescent COVID-19.

The chain employs TRBV6-6 and TRBJ1-5, with D possibly matching TRBD1 (5 bases). The length of the CDR3 is 15 residues. V dropped 5 bases and J dropped 1 base, with 12 bases sitting between them. The germline V gene has CDR1 MNHNY and CDR2 SVGAGI (reference sequence). For the CDR3, the DNA is TGTGCCAGCAGTAGCAGGGCCCCCAGCAATCAGCCCCAGCATTTT. It is translated as CASSSRAPSNQPQHF.

The rearrangement joins TRBV5-6 to TRBJ1-6, with 7 bases matching TRBD1. The CDR3 contains 15 residues. CDR1 and CDR2 from the germline V gene are SGHDT and YYEEEE. Trimming took 3 bases from V and 2 from J; bases not matched to a gene: 2. The CDR3 DNA reads TGTGCCAGCAGCTCACAGGGGACCTATAATTCACCCCTCCACTTT. Amino acids: CASSSQGTYNSPLHF. Based on the CDR3 plus reference TRBV5-6 and TRBJ1-6, the full variable domain is DAGVTQSPTHLIKTRGQQVTLRCSPKSGHDTVSWYQQALGQGPQFIFQYYEEEERQRGNFPDRFSGHQFPNYSSELNVNALLLGDSALYLCASSSQGTYNSPLHFGNGTRLTVT.

The rearrangement uses TRBV7-6 and TRBJ2-3; D ambiguous. CDR3 length: 16 residues. The ends were cut back, 1 base at V and 1 base at J, with 12 bases in the middle. Germline-derived CDR1 and CDR2 are SGHVS and FNYEAQ. The CDR3 DNA reads as TGTGCCAGCAGCTTAGTACTTGGAGTCGGCACAGATACGCAGTATTTT. Encoded protein: CASSLVLGVGTDTQYF.

A remark on this clone: A single base separates this from a much larger clone, so it may be a read error. J is TRBJ2-7 and V is TRBV30; 7 nucleotides line up with TRBD2. The germline V gene has CDR1 GTSNPN and CDR2 SVGIG (reference sequence). V shed 3 bases, J shed 2 bases, and the junction held 13 bases outside the gene matches. The CDR3 runs to 16 residues. CDR3 protein: CAWRLGGGWGTYEQYF. The CDR3 bases are TGTGCCTGGAGGTTGGGGGGAGGGTGGGGCACCTACGAGCAGTACTTC.

The rearrangement joins TRBV13 to TRBJ1-4; perhaps TRBD1 as D (5 bases). This CDR3 comprises 16 residues. Germline V CDR1 and CDR2: PRHDT, FYEKMQ (reference sequence). V was pared by 2 bases and J by 3 bases, with 13 bases between. CDR3 region: CASSLRRGFSNEKLFF. As DNA, the CDR3 is TGTGCCAGCAGCTTAAGGCGGGGGTTCTCTAATGAAAAACTGTTTTTT. Using reference TRBV13 and TRBJ1-4 for the parts outside the CDR3, the full variable domain is AAGVIQSPRHLIKEKRETATLKCYPIPRHDTVYWYQQGPGQDPQFLISFYEKMQSDKGSIPDRFSAQQFSDYHSELNMSSLELGDSALYFCASSLRRGFSNEKLFFGSGTQLSVL.

This clone was found a few times. The chain combines TRBV18 with TRBJ1-2, with D hard to call. Between the trimmed V and J ends, which lost 2 bases and 6 bases, there was a span of 13 bases. CDR3 length equals 14 residues. CDR1 is KGHSH, CDR2 LQKENI, per germline. The CDR3 region has the DNA TGTGCCAGCTCACCAAGGACGGTGGGAGATGGCTACACCTTC. Protein product: CASSPRTVGDGYTF.

The V gene is TRBV28, the J gene TRBJ1-2; D uncertain. There are 12 residues in the CDR3. Trimming left V 7 bases short and J 6 bases short, with 12 bases between. The germline V gene encodes CDR1 MDHEN and CDR2 SYDVKM. The CDR3 is CASMVPGNGYTF. CDR3 nucleotides: TGTGCCAGCATGGTTCCGGGGAATGGCTACACCTTC.

This clone was seen just once. The chain couples TRBV6-2 or TRBV6-3 to TRBJ1-2; the D is unclear. V was clipped by 0 bases and J by 2 bases, with 13 bases between them. Looked up from germline, CDR1 is MNHEY and CDR2 is SVGEGT. The CDR3 runs 16 residues. The CDR3 DNA follows: TGTGCCAGCAGTTACTCACGGGGAATGATCAACTATGGCTACACCTTC. Its translation is CASSYSRGMINYGYTF.

The chain couples TRBV7-2 to TRBJ1-1, with D unresolved. CDR1 and CDR2 from the germline V gene are SGHTA and FQGNSA. V was pared by 1 base and J by 0 bases, with 6 bases between. This CDR3 region has 14 residues. CDR3 in amino acids: CASSLGVLNTEAFF. The DNA for the CDR3 is TGTGCCAGCAGCTTAGGAGTTCTGAACACTGAAGCTTTCTTT. The full variable domain, rest sourced from reference TRBV7-2 and TRBJ1-1, is GAGVSQSPSNKVTEKGKDVELRCDPISGHTALYWYRQSLGQGLEFLIYFQGNSAPDKSGLPSDRFSAERTGGSVSTLTIQRTQQEDSAVYLCASSLGVLNTEAFFGQGTRLTVV.

The gene calls are TRBV5-6 and TRBJ2-5; D is ambiguous. This CDR3 spans 14 amino acids. CDR1 and CDR2 (germline): SGHDT, YYEEEE. The germline V and J ends were trimmed by 3 bases and 4 bases, with 13 bases remaining between them. The CDR3 reads CASSSPAIVETQYF. DNA for the CDR3: TGTGCCAGCAGCTCCCCCGCGATTGTAGAGACCCAGTACTTC.

The rearrangement uses TRBV4-3 and TRBJ2-3, with 8 bases identical to TRBD2. Germline CDR1 reads LGHNA; CDR2 reads YSLEER. V lost 3 bases to trimming and J lost 2 bases; unmatched junction nucleotides: 7. There are 16 residues in the CDR3. In nucleotides, the CDR3 is TGCGCCAGCAGCCAGGCTATTAGCGGGACCACAGATACGCAGTATTTT. Encoded protein: CASSQAISGTTDTQYF.

This clone was detected ten times or more. V is TRBV15 and J is TRBJ2-7; a possible D gene is TRBD1 (5 bases). This CDR3 spans 15 amino acids. Deletions cut 0 bases from V and 1 base from J, with 10 bases between. Germline V gives CDR1 LNHNV, CDR2 YYDKDF (reference sequence). CDR3 coding DNA: TGTGCCACCAGCAGAGATTCCCAGGGTTCCTACGAGCAGTACTTC. It specifies CATSRDSQGSYEQYF.

J is TRBJ1-4 and V is TRBV5-1, with D hard to call. Trimming shortened V by 5 bases and J by 0 bases, and 8 bases separated the two germline ends. The CDR3 contains 14 residues. Germline assignment: CDR1 SGHRS and CDR2 YFSETQ. In DNA, the CDR3 is TGCGCCAGCAGGGGAGCTGCAACTAATGAAAAACTGTTTTTT. It yields the protein CASRGAATNEKLFF.

The rearrangement links TRBV28 to TRBJ2-6, with D tentatively TRBD1 (8 bases). Trimming removed 5 bases from V and 0 bases from J, with 20 bases in between. There are 19 residues in the CDR3. The V gene's germline CDR1 is MDHEN and CDR2 SYDVKM. CDR3 DNA sequence: TGTGCCAGCAGTGCTTGGGGGGGACAGGCGATCTCTGGGGCCAACGTCCTGACTTTC. Residues: CASSAWGGQAISGANVLTF.

The chain has TRBV20-1 and TRBJ2-1, with no clear D. The germline V gene has CDR1 DFQATT and CDR2 SNEGSKA (reference sequence). Trimming stripped 4 bases from V and 5 bases from J, with 6 bases between. This CDR3 spans 11 amino acids. The CDR3 coding sequence is TGCAGTGCTATCCGGGACAATGAGCAGTTCTTC. Residues: CSAIRDNEQFF.

The genes are TRBV7-9 and TRBJ2-2; the D gene is possibly TRBD1 (5 bases). This CDR3 contains 13 residues. Germline values: CDR1 SEHNR, CDR2 FQNEAQ (reference sequence). V was shortened by 2 bases and J by 4 bases, with 5 bases between the two germline ends. The DNA for the CDR3 is TGTGCCAGCAGCTTACAGGGCACCGGGGAGCTGTTTTTT. It translates to CASSLQGTGELFF.

This clone was picked up one time. The chain employs TRBV3-1 (or the pseudogene TRBV3-2) and TRBJ2-1; 11 bases map to TRBD1. The trim removed 4 bases at V and 9 bases at J, leaving 5 bases unmatched. Germline V gives CDR1 LGHDT, CDR2 YNNKEL (reference sequence). The CDR3 spans 14 residues. DNA of the CDR3: TGTGCCAGCAGCCGAGGGACAGGGGGGCGTGAGCAGTTCTTC. It codes for CASSRGTGGREQFF.

This clone was observed many times. The chain employs TRBV7-9 and TRBJ2-7, with 7 positions matching TRBD1. V trimming: 5 bases; J trimming: 5 bases; junction bases outside the gene matches: 3. This CDR3 contains 12 residues. The germline gives CDR1 SEHNR, CDR2 FQNEAQ (reference sequence). The CDR3 reads CASSLDRDEQYF. DNA of the CDR3: TGTGCCAGCAGCCTAGACAGGGACGAGCAGTACTTC.

The chain carries TRBV10-3 and TRBJ2-5, with D maybe TRBD2 (5 bases). V dropped 6 bases and J dropped 2 bases, with 19 bases sitting between them. Germline V CDR1 and CDR2: ENHRY, SYGVKD. The CDR3 has 16 residues. This CDR3 reads CAISAQGSAVQETQYF. The DNA of the CDR3 is TGTGCCATCAGCGCCCAAGGTTCAGCGGTACAAGAGACCCAGTACTTC.

This chain uses TRBV5-1 with TRBJ1-1, with 12 bases aligning to TRBD1. With 4 bases clipped from V and 9 bases from J, the junction kept 7 bases outside the gene matches. CDR1 and CDR2 from the germline V gene are SGHRS and YFSETQ. The CDR3 spans 14 residues. Here the CDR3 DNA reads TGCGCCAGCAGCGAGGAGGGGACAGGGGGCAAAGCTTTCTTT. This sequence encodes CASSEEGTGGKAFF.

This chain connects TRBV15 to TRBJ2-2; 7 bases fit TRBD1. The CDR3 length is 15 residues. Germline CDR1 is LNHNV and CDR2 is YYDKDF (reference sequence). V trimming: 1 base; J trimming: 2 bases; junction bases outside the gene matches: 1. The DNA of the CDR3 is TGTGCCACCAGCAGAGGAGGGGGCAACACCGGGGAGCTGTTTTTT. Translating gives CATSRGGGNTGELFF.

V usage is TRBV24-1 and J usage is TRBJ1-4; the D gene is possibly TRBD1 (6 bases). CDR3 length equals 13 residues. V lost 4 bases and J lost 9, with 11 bases in between. Germline V gene sequence: CDR1 KGHDR, CDR2 SFDVKD. The CDR3 sequence is CATSDPGQQKLFF. In nucleotides, the CDR3 is TGTGCCACCAGTGACCCGGGACAACAAAAACTGTTTTTT.

V usage is TRBV7-9 and J usage is TRBJ2-7; D is possibly TRBD2 (6 bases). V was trimmed by 5 bases and J by 6 bases, leaving 11 bases between them. The CDR3 length is 12 residues. Germline V lookup: CDR1 SEHNR, CDR2 FQNEAQ (reference sequence). The CDR3 nucleotides read TGTGCCAGCAGCCCGGAGCGGGCCGAGCAGTACTTC. It translates to CASSPERAEQYF.